This entry lists 23 T cell receptor beta chains sequenced from one sample in a study of PD-L1 blockade in urothelial cancer. Profiling relied on immunoSEQ multiplex PCR, and the TCRdb table lists in-frame clones only, not all of them. Of 20,000 to 25,000 clones listed, nearly 90% are singletons. The specimen was PBMCs, collected around atezolizumab (anti-PD-L1) treatment. Every receptor here comes from an older woman with urothelial cancer.

The chain uses TRBV7-6 and TRBJ2-2, with 10 bases matching TRBD1. CDR1 and CDR2 from the germline V gene are SGHVS and FNYEAQ. V gave up 6 bases and J gave up 6 bases; unmatched junction bases: 10. This CDR3 is 16 amino acids long. The CDR3 here is CASSLGTGALAGELFF. The CDR3 region has the DNA TGTGCCAGCAGTCTCGGGACAGGGGCACTGGCCGGGGAGCTGTTTTTT.

The chain couples TRBV15 to TRBJ1-2; 10 nucleotides align to TRBD1. CDR1 and CDR2 from the germline V gene are LNHNV and YYDKDF (reference sequence). V lost 0 bases and J lost 12; bases outside the gene matches: 7. The CDR3 loop spans 14 amino acids. The CDR3 DNA is TGTGCCACCAGCAGAGATCCGGGACAGGGGTTTCACACCTTC. It encodes CATSRDPGQGFHTF.

CDR3 nucleotides: TGTGCCAGCAGCTTACAGGCGAGCGGGAGCCCCCTTCTCGGCTCCTACAATGAGCAGTTCTTC. Translation: CASSLQASGSPLLGSYNEQFF. The chain uses TRBV7-3 and TRBJ2-1; 8 nucleotides align to TRBD2. Trimming removed 2 bases from V and 0 bases from J; junction bases left unmatched: 18. The CDR3 runs 21 residues. CDR1 SGHTA and CDR2 FQGTGA come from the germline V gene.

The chain couples TRBV6-5 to TRBJ1-2; D might be TRBD1 (5 bases). The CDR3 is 15 amino acids. Trimming took 6 bases from V and 4 from J, leaving 18 bases between them. The V gene's germline CDR1 is MNHEY and CDR2 SVGAGI. The CDR3 region has the DNA TGTGCCAGCAGCACAGGCCGTGACGGCCGCTATGGCTACACCTTC. This codes for CASSTGRDGRYGYTF.

The chain is built from TRBV19 and TRBJ1-5, with TRBD1 matching over 10 bases. V shed 6 bases, J shed 4 bases, and the junction held 9 bases outside the gene matches. The CDR3 extends over 16 amino acids. Germline assignment: CDR1 LNHDA and CDR2 SQIVND (reference sequence). CDR3 DNA: TGTGCCAGTAGGTCGGGACAGGGGCTTAGAAATCAGCCCCAGCATTTT. Amino acids: CASRSGQGLRNQPQHF.

CDR3 sequence: CASSPPYLGQGSYEQYF. The CDR3, as DNA: TGTGCCAGCAGCCCCCCCTACCTCGGACAGGGATCCTACGAGCAGTACTTC. The chain couples TRBV9 to TRBJ2-7, with 8 bases that match TRBD1. Germline CDR1 and CDR2: SGDLS and YYNGEE. V lost 4 bases and J lost 1; bases outside the gene matches: 13. The CDR3 spans 17 residues.

This clone is a singleton in its sample. V is TRBV18 and J is TRBJ2-5, with 7 bases matching TRBD2. V shed 3 bases, J shed 1 base, and the junction held 5 bases outside the gene matches. This CDR3 region has 15 residues. Germline lookup yields CDR1 KGHSH and CDR2 LQKENI. This CDR3 is CASSPSLAAQETQYF. The DNA for the CDR3 is TGTGCCAGCTCACCGTCTCTAGCGGCCCAAGAGACCCAGTACTTC.

The chain uses TRBV5-1 and TRBJ2-1, with TRBD2 identical over 7 bases. The CDR3 totals 14 residues. The V and J ends lost 4 bases and 6 bases, in that order; junction bases with no gene match: 7. Germline V gives CDR1 SGHRS, CDR2 YFSETQ. This CDR3 reads CASSTSAGTNEQFF. The CDR3 region has the DNA TGCGCCAGCAGCACGTCAGCGGGGACCAATGAGCAGTTCTTC.

The chain couples TRBV6-1 to TRBJ2-7, with a weak D call TRBD1 (6 bases). The V gene lost 8 bases and the J gene lost 6 bases, with 23 bases spanning the gap. The CDR3 has 15 amino acids. The germline V gene encodes CDR1 MNHNS and CDR2 SASEGT. This chain's CDR3 is CASSPSGQLPGEQYF. The CDR3 region has the DNA TGTGCCAGCTCCCCTTCTGGACAGCTGCCCGGCGAGCAGTACTTC.

This chain connects TRBV7-3 to TRBJ2-3; a weak D match, TRBD2 (6 bases). The CDR3 covers 16 residues. Germline assignment: CDR1 SGHTA and CDR2 FQGTGA. V dropped 5 bases and J dropped 0 bases, with 15 bases sitting between them. CDR3 bases: TGTGCCAGCAGCCGGTTGGGTAGCGGTAGCACAGATACGCAGTATTTT. The encoded protein is CASSRLGSGSTDTQYF.

The chain carries TRBV5-1 and TRBJ1-4; TRBD1 matches 11 bases. V dropped 0 bases and J dropped 4; count of bases not matched to a gene: 2. The CDR3 length is 16 residues. Germline loops: CDR1 SGHRS, CDR2 YFSETQ. The chain's CDR3 is CASSLAGTGGNEKLFF. CDR3 coding DNA: TGCGCCAGCAGCTTGGCCGGGACAGGGGGTAATGAAAAACTGTTTTTT.

The chain recombines TRBV28 with TRBJ2-1; TRBD2 matches 8 bases. J was trimmed by 10 bases and V by 3 bases; bases with no gene match: 11. The CDR3 runs 15 residues. Per germline, CDR1 MDHEN and CDR2 SYDVKM. The CDR3 loop reads CASSFGGRRFSEQFF. As DNA, the CDR3 is TGTGCCAGCAGTTTTGGCGGGAGGAGGTTTTCAGAGCAGTTCTTC.

The chain has TRBV28 and TRBJ2-7; 8 bases agree with TRBD2. The ends lost 6 bases at V and 1 base at J; junction bases unmatched: 11. The germline gives CDR1 MDHEN, CDR2 SYDVKM. The CDR3 is 16 residues long. CDR3: CASRLPTSGGSYEQYF. CDR3 nucleotide sequence: TGTGCCAGCAGGTTGCCCACTAGCGGTGGTTCCTACGAGCAGTACTTC.

CDR3 region: CASSPWMSRGTDTQYF. The DNA of the CDR3 is TGTGCCAGCAGCCCCTGGATGAGCAGGGGCACAGATACGCAGTATTTT. This rearrangement joins TRBV7-9 to TRBJ2-3; TRBD1 might be the D (5 bases). Trimming took off 5 bases at V and 1 base at J, with 16 bases between the two ends. Looked up from germline, CDR1 is SEHNR and CDR2 is FQNEAQ (reference sequence). This CDR3 spans 16 amino acids. The whole variable domain, remainder taken from reference TRBV7-9 and TRBJ2-3, is DTGVSQNPRHKITKRGQNVTFRCDPISEHNRLYWYRQTLGQGPEFLTYFQNEAQLEKSRLLSDRFSAERPKGSFSTLEIQRTEQGDSAMYLCASSPWMSRGTDTQYFGPGTRLTVL.

This clone was detected only once. CDR3 amino acids: CASSDRLAGVGHDEQYF. As DNA, the CDR3 is TGTGCCAGCAGTGATCGTTTAGCGGGAGTTGGTCACGACGAGCAGTACTTC. The V gene is TRBV6-1, the J gene TRBJ2-7; TRBD2 agrees at 9 bases. Germline values: CDR1 MNHNS, CDR2 SASEGT. The CDR3 sequence is 17 residues long. V lost 3 bases and J lost 5; bases outside the gene matches: 14.

This clone was observed a single time. The genes are TRBV19 and TRBJ2-7; 9 bases map to TRBD1. The CDR3 has 14 residues. Germline V CDR1 and CDR2: LNHDA, SQIVND (reference sequence). V shed 5 bases, J shed 4 bases, and the junction held 6 bases outside the gene matches. The CDR3 sequence: CASSFRDREYEQYF. CDR3 DNA sequence: TGTGCCAGTAGTTTCCGGGACAGGGAGTACGAGCAGTACTTC.

This clone was counted once. The chain has TRBV19 and TRBJ2-5; 9 nucleotides match TRBD2. Looked up from germline, CDR1 is LNHDA and CDR2 is SQIVND (reference sequence). V lost 6 bases, J lost 1 base, and 3 bases stayed unmatched. The length of the CDR3 is 14 residues. CDR3 nucleotides: TGTGCCAGTAGCCTGACTAGCGGCCAAGAGACCCAGTACTTC. Translating it yields CASSLTSGQETQYF.

The genes are TRBV4-3 and TRBJ2-1; perhaps TRBD2 as D (6 bases). Trimming stripped 1 base from V and 4 bases from J, with 17 bases between. CDR3 size: 17 residues. From germline, CDR1 is LGHNA and CDR2 YSLEER. The CDR3 region has the DNA TGCGCCAGCAGCCAAGTGTTAGGAGGGGCCGGGTACAATGAGCAGTTCTTC. Its translation: CASSQVLGGAGYNEQFF.

CDR3 DNA sequence: TGTGCCAGCACCGATATAGGACTAGCGGAGGCGACCTCCTACGAGCAGTACTTC. Protein: CASTDIGLAEATSYEQYF. The rearrangement uses TRBV2 and TRBJ2-7; 10 bases fit TRBD2. V dropped 7 bases and J dropped 0; count of bases not matched to a gene: 15. This CDR3 comprises 18 residues. CDR1 and CDR2 (germline): SNHLY, FYNNEI.

This clone was seen a few times. The chain joins TRBV4-2 to TRBJ2-7; TRBD2 matches at 7 bases. Losses at the gene ends were 4 bases for V and 1 base for J; bases not matched to a gene: 10. The CDR3 has 16 amino acids. Germline CDR1 and CDR2: LGHNA and YNFKEQ. The CDR3 sequence is CASSRAASGASYEQYF. CDR3 DNA sequence: TGTGCCAGCAGCCGCGCGGCCAGCGGGGCTTCCTACGAGCAGTACTTC.

The chain joins TRBV7-2 to TRBJ2-7; D is unclear. Trimming shortened V by 5 bases and J by 0 bases, and 14 bases separated the two germline ends. The CDR3 has 15 amino acids. Germline V gene sequence: CDR1 SGHTA, CDR2 FQGNSA. CDR3 DNA: TGTGCCAGCAGCCAATCACAGATCAGCTCCTACGAGCAGTACTTC. It specifies CASSQSQISSYEQYF.

The gene calls are TRBV28 and TRBJ1-5, with D hard to call. CDR3 length equals 12 residues. CDR1 and CDR2 from the germline V gene are MDHEN and SYDVKM. The V end lost 10 bases, the J end lost 6 bases, and 13 bases lay between the germline ends. As DNA, the CDR3 is TGTGCCACCCTTATAGGCGGTCAGCCCCAGCATTTT. Translated: CATLIGGQPQHF.

The chain employs TRBV6-1 and TRBJ1-1; 9 bases are shared with TRBD1. There are 16 residues in the CDR3. CDR1 and CDR2 (germline): MNHNS, SASEGT. The J segment lost 4 bases and the V segment lost 3 bases, leaving 9 bases of the junction unmatched. This CDR3 reads CASSERTGVRITEAFF. DNA of the CDR3: TGTGCCAGCAGTGAGAGGACAGGGGTCCGTATCACTGAAGCTTTCTTT.